The 23 T cell receptor beta chains below all came from one sample that was sequenced in a study of blood T cell repertoires in COVID-19. Libraries were prepared by immunoSEQ multiplex PCR; TCRdb keeps only in-frame clonotypes and omits some of them. The sample lists some 370,000 clones; 90% were seen once. Input material: peripheral blood. The receptors derive from a man aged 18-30 years with active or convalescent COVID-19.

The chain employs TRBV19 and TRBJ2-2, with D possibly TRBD1 on 5 matching bases. The length of the CDR3 is 13 residues. From germline, CDR1 is LNHDA and CDR2 SQIVND (reference sequence). V gave up 7 bases and J gave up 5 bases, with 11 bases separating them. In DNA, the CDR3 is TGTGCCAGTACCGACAGTGGAACCGGGGAGCTGTTTTTT. As protein: CASTDSGTGELFF.

This chain links TRBV11-2 with TRBJ2-5; TRBD1 matches 7 bases. In germline, CDR1 is SGHAT, CDR2 FQNNGV. The CDR3 length is 12 residues. The V gene end was trimmed by 8 bases and the J gene end by 5 bases; junction bases not matched to a gene: 5. The CDR3 DNA reads TGTGCCAGCGAGGGGGCCTCGGAGACCCAGTACTTC. Translation: CASEGASETQYF.

The CDR3 is CASSQGLDYGYTF. In DNA form, the CDR3 reads TGTGCCAGCAGTCAAGGGCTGGACTATGGCTACACCTTC. J is TRBJ1-2 and V is TRBV2, with unresolved D. This CDR3 comprises 13 residues. Trimming removed 5 bases from V and 3 bases from J, with 10 bases in between. From germline, CDR1 is SNHLY and CDR2 FYNNEI. The variable domain in full, with the rest retrieved from reference TRBV2 and TRBJ1-2, is EPEVTQTPSHQVTQMGQEVILRCVPISNHLYFYWYRQILGQKVEFLVSFYNNEISEKSEIFDDQFSVERPDGSNFTLKIRSTKLEDSAMYFCASSQGLDYGYTFGSGTRLTVV.

The chain links TRBV6-5 to TRBJ2-3; 7 nucleotides agree with TRBD1. The CDR3 extends over 15 amino acids. CDR1 MNHEY and CDR2 SVGAGI come from the germline V gene. V lost 7 bases, J lost 3 bases, and 10 bases stayed unmatched. The CDR3 sequence: CASKSGTAFTDTQYF. CDR3 coding DNA: TGTGCCAGCAAATCCGGGACAGCCTTTACAGATACGCAGTATTTT.

This chain connects TRBV5-1 to TRBJ1-1, with a possible D match to TRBD1 (5 bases). V lost 1 base and J lost 2, with 21 bases in between. Germline V gene lookup returns CDR1 SGHRS and CDR2 YFSETQ. This CDR3 is 18 amino acids long. The CDR3 region is CASSLNRRLGGGNTEAFF. For the CDR3, the DNA is TGCGCCAGCAGCTTGAACCGTCGGCTCGGGGGAGGAAACACTGAAGCTTTCTTT.

The chain joins TRBV5-1 to TRBJ1-6; D is ambiguous. Germline lookup yields CDR1 SGHRS and CDR2 YFSETQ. Trimming cost V 0 bases and J 7 bases, with 11 bases left between them. CDR3 length: 15 residues. The CDR3 DNA sequence: TGCGCCAGCAGCTTGGACGGGGTTGGAAATTCACCCCTCCACTTT. Translation: CASSLDGVGNSPLHF.

The rearrangement joins TRBV28 to TRBJ2-2, with TRBD1 matching 8 bases. The V gene end was trimmed by 4 bases and the J gene end by 6 bases; junction bases not matched to a gene: 13. Germline V lookup: CDR1 MDHEN, CDR2 SYDVKM. The CDR3 consists of 17 residues. The DNA of the CDR3 is TGTGCCAGCAGTTCCTACTCAACCCCGACAGGGGCCGGGGAGCTGTTTTTT. This encodes CASSSYSTPTGAGELFF. Complete variable domain (other parts from reference TRBV28 and TRBJ2-2): DVKVTQSSRYLVKRTGEKVFLECVQDMDHENMFWYRQDPGLGLRLIYFSYDVKMKEKGDIPEGYSVSREKKERFSLILESASTNQTSMYLCASSSYSTPTGAGELFFGEGSRLTVL.

The chain has TRBV3-1 (or the pseudogene TRBV3-2) and TRBJ2-3; unclear D gene. Germline values: CDR1 LGHDT, CDR2 YNNKEL (reference sequence). Trimming pared 2 bases from V and 3 bases from J, leaving 12 bases between. This CDR3 has 15 residues. CDR3 in DNA: TGTGCCAGCAGCCAACGATGGCCACCGACAGATACGCAGTATTTT. Translated, it gives CASSQRWPPTDTQYF.

V usage is TRBV5-5 and J usage is TRBJ2-7, with 9 nucleotides matching TRBD1. The CDR3 sequence is 14 residues long. V dropped 6 bases and J dropped 4; count of bases not matched to a gene: 8. Germline loops: CDR1 SGHKS, CDR2 YYEKEE (reference sequence). CDR3 DNA sequence: TGTGCCAGCACCCGAAGGACAGGGGCGTACGAGCAGTACTTC. Its protein product is CASTRRTGAYEQYF.

The chain joins TRBV29-1 to TRBJ1-5; TRBD1 agrees at 10 bases. The ends lost 7 bases at V and 4 bases at J; junction bases unmatched: 7. The CDR3 has 14 amino acids. The germline V gene has CDR1 SQVTM and CDR2 ANQGSEA. CDR3 sequence (DNA): TGCAGCGCCTGGGACAGGGGTTGGAATCAGCCCCAGCATTTT. Translating it yields CSAWDRGWNQPQHF.

Concerning this clone itself: Other DNA sequences in the same sample also yield this CDR3. The genes are TRBV27 and TRBJ1-1, with 9 bases fitting TRBD1. Germline loops: CDR1 MNHEY, CDR2 SMNVEV (reference sequence). With 6 bases clipped from V and 0 bases from J, the junction kept 5 bases outside the gene matches. There are 15 residues in the CDR3. CDR3: CASSPGQGLNTEAFF. As DNA, the CDR3 is TGTGCCAGCAGCCCAGGACAGGGGTTGAACACTGAAGCTTTCTTT.

The chain is built from TRBV28 and TRBJ1-3; D is ambiguous. The CDR3 consists of 15 residues. Trimming shortened V by 7 bases and J by 5 bases, and 18 bases separated the two germline ends. The germline gives CDR1 MDHEN, CDR2 SYDVKM. The CDR3 coding sequence is TGTGCCAGCACCGCTCCTAGTGGCGCCAGAAACACCATATATTTT. Translated: CASTAPSGARNTIYF.

About this clone itself: One junction end does not reproduce the germline sequence, and a read error may be involved. The chain has TRBV4-2 and TRBJ2-6, with TRBD1 matching over 7 bases. Germline CDR1 LGHNA, CDR2 YNFKEQ. CDR3 size: 16 residues. The CDR3 loop reads CASSQEGGAGANVLTF. The DNA of the CDR3 is TGTGCCAGCAGCCAAGAAGGGGGCGCTGGGGCCAACGTGCTGACTTTC.

This chain links TRBV12-3 or TRBV12-4 with TRBJ1-5, with unresolved D. V shed 3 bases and J shed 6 bases, with 9 bases lying between them. The CDR3 spans 13 residues. CDR3 residues: CASSFSGIQPQHF. The CDR3 bases are TGTGCCAGCAGTTTCTCGGGGATTCAGCCCCAGCATTTT.

Turning to this clone: The junction shows a germline mismatch at one end, possibly a read error. The gene calls are TRBV7-7 and TRBJ2-3, with 12 positions matching TRBD2. CDR3 length equals 15 residues. From germline, CDR1 is SSHAT and CDR2 FNYEAQ (reference sequence). CDR3 DNA sequence: TGTGCTAGCAGCCCCGGGACTAGCGGGTTGGATACGCAGTATTTT. Amino acids: CASSPGTSGLDTQYF. Supplemented by reference TRBV7-7 and TRBJ2-3, the full variable domain reads GAGVSQSPRYKVTKRGQDVTLRCDPISSHATLYWYQQALGQGPEFLTYFNYEAQPDKSGLPSDRFSAERPEGSISTLTIQRTEQRDSAMYRCASSPGTSGLDTQYFGPGTRLTVL.

This sequence joins TRBV21-1 and TRBJ1-5; the table's D call TRBD1 went unverified against the DNA. TRBV21-1 is tagged as a pseudogene. This CDR3 spans 16 amino acids. This chain's CDR3 is CATLEQGDYSNQPQHF. The CDR3 DNA is TGTGCCACCCTAGAACAGGGGGACTATAGCAATCAGCCCCAGCATTTT.

This rearrangement joins TRBV27 to TRBJ2-3; 8 bases fit TRBD1. V lost 0 bases and J lost 2; bases outside the gene matches: 10. The germline gives CDR1 MNHEY, CDR2 SMNVEV (reference sequence). The CDR3 consists of 18 residues. Here the CDR3 reads CASSLSSMRTGPTDTQYF. In DNA, the CDR3 is TGTGCCAGCAGTTTATCTTCTATGAGGACAGGGCCCACAGATACGCAGTATTTT.

The chain combines TRBV30 with TRBJ2-1; D unclear. V lost 7 bases, J lost 8 bases, and 15 bases lay in between. Germline CDR1 reads GTSNPN; CDR2 reads SVGIG (reference sequence). The CDR3 totals 12 residues. CDR3 sequence: CAFKAQEDEQFF. DNA for the CDR3: TGTGCCTTTAAAGCGCAAGAGGATGAGCAGTTCTTC.

This clone has a handful of counts. The rearrangement joins TRBV13 to TRBJ2-1; D not certain. The CDR3 has 14 amino acids. The V end was cut by 5 bases, the J end by 2 bases, with 10 bases between. CDR1 PRHDT and CDR2 FYEKMQ come from the germline V gene (reference sequence). Written as DNA, the CDR3 is TGTGCCAGCAGCCCTAGTTACGCCTACAATGAGCAGTTCTTC. This sequence encodes CASSPSYAYNEQFF.

The V and J genes are TRBV6-2 or TRBV6-3 and TRBJ2-7; TRBD1 matches at 11 bases. Trimming removed 2 bases from V and 5 bases from J; junction bases left unmatched: 14. CDR3 size: 18 residues. Germline-derived CDR1 and CDR2 are MNHEY and SVGEGT. Here the CDR3 DNA reads TGTGCCAGCAGTTACCACGGACAGGGGGCGGCCTATCCCCACGAGCAGTACTTC. As protein: CASSYHGQGAAYPHEQYF.

This clone is a singleton in its sample. This chain uses TRBV19 with TRBJ2-5; 9 bases align to TRBD2. The CDR3 consists of 15 residues. From germline, CDR1 is LNHDA and CDR2 SQIVND (reference sequence). The J segment lost 7 bases and the V segment lost 3 bases, leaving 9 bases of the junction unmatched. The CDR3 nucleotides are TGTGCCAGTAGTATTAAAGGAACTAGCGGGCGGACCCAGTACTTC. This sequence encodes CASSIKGTSGRTQYF. Full variable domain (remainder filled in from reference TRBV19 and TRBJ2-5): DGGITQSPKYLFRKEGQNVTLSCEQNLNHDAMYWYRQDPGQGLRLIYYSQIVNDFQKGDIAEGYSVSREKKESFPLTVTSAQKNPTAFYLCASSIKGTSGRTQYFGPGTRLLVL.

The chain carries TRBV11-3 and TRBJ2-1; D might be TRBD2 (5 bases). The V end was cut by 5 bases, the J end by 6 bases, with 14 bases between. Germline loops: CDR1 SGHNT, CDR2 YENEEA. The CDR3 runs 14 residues. The CDR3 DNA sequence: TGTGCCAGCAGCCCAGCTGGGCGGGTCAATGAGCAGTTCTTC. This sequence encodes CASSPAGRVNEQFF.

The chain couples TRBV6-2 or TRBV6-3 to TRBJ2-2; 10 nucleotides align to TRBD2. After removal of 3 bases from V and 6 bases from J, the junction contained 4 bases not matched to a gene. Germline V gene data show CDR1 as MNHEY and CDR2 as SVGEGT. CDR3 size: 15 residues. DNA for the CDR3: TGTGCCAGCAGTTATTGGCTAGCGGGAGCCGGGGAGCTGTTTTTT. It codes for CASSYWLAGAGELFF.